Following are 17 T cell receptor beta chains from one sample sequenced in a study of OX40 agonist ivuxolimab in advanced cancers. Produced via immunoSEQ multiplex PCR; TCRdb's table is partial and in-frame only. The sample records tens of thousands of clones, around 89% being singletons. Here the sequenced sample was CD4+ or CD8+ T cells sorted from blood, taken in a trial of the OX40 agonist ivuxolimab. Source of these receptors: an adult with an advanced solid tumor such as melanoma, head and neck, liver or kidney cancer.

This chain joins TRBV11-3 and TRBJ2-2; 13 bases map to TRBD2. The CDR3 is 17 amino acids. CDR1 SGHNT and CDR2 YENEEA come from the germline V gene. The junction had 10 bases not matched to a gene; V was cut back by 5 bases and J by 7 bases. The DNA for the CDR3 is TGTGCCAGCAGCAGAGTAAGGACTAGCGGGAGTCACGGGGAGCTGTTTTTT. It translates to CASSRVRTSGSHGELFF.

V gene TRBV7-9 combines with J gene TRBJ1-1; 8 bases map to TRBD1. Losses at the gene ends were 5 bases for V and 4 bases for J; bases not matched to a gene: 3. From germline, CDR1 is SEHNR and CDR2 FQNEAQ (reference sequence). This CDR3 has 13 residues. This CDR3 reads CASSRGQGTEAFF. CDR3 in DNA: TGTGCCAGCAGCCGTGGACAGGGCACTGAAGCTTTCTTT.

This chain links TRBV6-1 with TRBJ2-7, with D unresolved. This CDR3 spans 13 amino acids. The V gene's germline CDR1 is MNHNS and CDR2 SASEGT. With 3 bases removed from V and 3 bases from J, the gap between germline ends came to 9 bases. Here the CDR3 DNA reads TGTGCCAGCAGTGATCAATGGCACTACGAGCAGTACTTC. It translates to CASSDQWHYEQYF.

The table lists this clone with a count of one. The chain carries TRBV7-2 and TRBJ2-3, with D perhaps matching TRBD1 or TRBD2 (5 bases each). The V end was cut by 3 bases, the J end by 1 base, with 11 bases between. The CDR3 is 15 amino acids. Germline-derived CDR1 and CDR2 are SGHTA and FQGNSA. The CDR3 nucleotides are TGTGCCAGCAGCTTCGTAGTGGGGGGCACAGATACGCAGTATTTT. Encoded protein: CASSFVVGGTDTQYF.

The chain combines TRBV2 with TRBJ2-1, with D perhaps TRBD2 (5 bases). Looked up from germline, CDR1 is SNHLY and CDR2 is FYNNEI. The CDR3 covers 14 residues. The V end was cut by 5 bases, the J end by 10 bases, with 18 bases between. CDR3 sequence (DNA): TGTGCCAGCAGTTCGACTAACTCCTACCTCGAGCAGTTCTTC. This codes for CASSSTNSYLEQFF. Supplemented by reference TRBV2 and TRBJ2-1, the full variable domain reads EPEVTQTPSHQVTQMGQEVILRCVPISNHLYFYWYRQILGQKVEFLVSFYNNEISEKSEIFDDQFSVERPDGSNFTLKIRSTKLEDSAMYFCASSSTNSYLEQFFGPGTRLTVL.

The chain joins TRBV5-1 to TRBJ2-2, with D perhaps matching TRBD1 (5 bases). The CDR3 loop spans 16 amino acids. CDR1 SGHRS and CDR2 YFSETQ come from the germline V gene. The V end lost 1 base, the J end lost 7 bases, and 17 bases lay between the germline ends. The CDR3 DNA reads TGCGCCAGCAGCTTGCAGGGCGGTAGTTCCAGCGGGGAGCTGTTTTTT. Amino acid sequence: CASSLQGGSSSGELFF.

The chain combines TRBV11-3 with TRBJ2-7; D could derive from TRBD1 or TRBD2 (6 bases each). Looked up from germline, CDR1 is SGHNT and CDR2 is YENEEA. The CDR3 totals 18 residues. V lost 6 bases, J lost 5 bases, and 29 bases lay in between. The CDR3 protein is CASSEGGLQGTFMDEQYF. DNA for the CDR3: TGTGCCAGCAGTGAGGGAGGTCTGCAGGGGACTTTTATGGACGAGCAGTACTTC.

The chain couples TRBV30 to TRBJ1-4, with D possibly matching TRBD1 (6 bases). Germline V gene data show CDR1 as GTSNPN and CDR2 as SVGIG (reference sequence). The V end was cut by 3 bases, the J end by 4 bases, with 12 bases between. The CDR3 length is 14 residues. The CDR3 reads CAWRTGPDNEKLFF. CDR3 coding DNA: TGTGCCTGGAGGACAGGTCCAGATAATGAAAAACTGTTTTTT.

This clone was counted once. The V and J genes are TRBV10-3 and TRBJ1-3; a possible D gene is TRBD1 (6 bases). From germline, CDR1 is ENHRY and CDR2 SYGVKD. Trimming shortened V by 3 bases and J by 0 bases, and 6 bases separated the two germline ends. The CDR3 runs 14 residues. The CDR3 DNA follows: TGTGCCATCAGTGACAGGGGCTCTGGAAACACCATATATTTT. This sequence encodes CAISDRGSGNTIYF.

This sequence joins TRBV4-1 and TRBJ1-2; D gene unclear. Between the trimmed V and J ends, which lost 4 bases and 1 base, there was a span of 13 bases. The CDR3 totals 15 residues. CDR1 is MGHRA, CDR2 YSYEKL, per germline. The CDR3 sequence: CASSRDNLFNYGYTF. The DNA for the CDR3 is TGCGCCAGCAGCCGCGACAATCTCTTTAACTATGGCTACACCTTC.

The V call is TRBV5-1, the J call TRBJ2-3; D might be TRBD1 (5 bases). The CDR3 has 15 amino acids. Trimming took 2 bases from V and 1 from J, leaving 11 bases between them. Germline loops: CDR1 SGHRS, CDR2 YFSETQ. CDR3 amino acids: CASSLQAMGTDTQYF. Here the CDR3 DNA reads TGCGCCAGCAGCTTACAGGCTATGGGCACAGATACGCAGTATTTT.

V is TRBV9 and J is TRBJ2-3; D unresolved. Looked up from germline, CDR1 is SGDLS and CDR2 is YYNGEE. The CDR3 is made up of 13 amino acids. The V gene lost 4 bases and the J gene lost 6 bases, with 12 bases spanning the gap. This CDR3 is CASSTTSSDTQYF. The CDR3, as DNA: TGTGCCAGCAGCACGACCTCCTCGGATACGCAGTATTTT.

This chain joins TRBV2 and TRBJ1-5, with D tentatively TRBD1 (6 bases). Germline-derived CDR1 and CDR2 are SNHLY and FYNNEI. This CDR3 is 12 amino acids long. The V end was cut by 4 bases, the J end by 8 bases, with 9 bases between. Written as DNA, the CDR3 is TGTGCCAGCAGTGGGGGGCCCGAGCCCCAGCATTTT. Translating it yields CASSGGPEPQHF.

The V gene is TRBV7-2, the J gene TRBJ2-2; 13 positions agree with TRBD2. The germline CDR1 and CDR2 sequences are SGHTA and FQGNSA. The CDR3 length is 19 residues. The J segment lost 4 bases and the V segment lost 5 bases, leaving 13 bases of the junction unmatched. The CDR3 here is CASSLMGGLAGVFTGELFF. The CDR3 DNA follows: TGTGCCAGCAGCCTTATGGGTGGACTAGCGGGAGTTTTCACCGGGGAGCTGTTTTTT.

The V and J genes are TRBV5-5 and TRBJ2-7; D possibly corresponds to TRBD2 (5 bases). V lost 1 base and J 3 bases, leaving 14 bases between the germline ends. The CDR3 covers 15 residues. Germline loops: CDR1 SGHKS, CDR2 YYEKEE (reference sequence). CDR3 in amino acids: CASSLLAIRDYEQYF. DNA for the CDR3: TGTGCCAGCAGCTTGCTAGCTATACGGGACTACGAGCAGTACTTC.

The chain combines TRBV4-1 with TRBJ2-1; 11 bases are shared with TRBD2. V dropped 0 bases and J dropped 6; count of bases not matched to a gene: 13. The CDR3 has 19 residues. Germline lookup yields CDR1 MGHRA and CDR2 YSYEKL. The CDR3 spells CASSQEKHVAGGPGNEQFF. CDR3 DNA sequence: TGCGCCAGCAGCCAAGAGAAACATGTAGCGGGAGGGCCCGGCAATGAGCAGTTCTTC.

The rearrangement links TRBV18 to TRBJ2-7, with 7 bases fitting TRBD1. Germline V CDR1 and CDR2: KGHSH, LQKENI. The CDR3 is 14 amino acids. V shed 6 bases, J shed 4 bases, and the junction held 9 bases outside the gene matches. In DNA form, the CDR3 reads TGTGCCAGCTCTCGGGACAGCAAGACTTACGAGCAGTACTTC. Its protein is CASSRDSKTYEQYF.